The rows below give T cell receptor beta chains drawn from one sample of a study of cytomegalovirus exposure and HLA in healthy donors. The method was immunoSEQ multiplex PCR; TCRdb's version includes in-frame clones alone and lacks a portion of them. The top ten clones hold 7% of a sample with about 150,000 clones, over 70% of them seen once. Sequences were obtained from PBMCs. The source of these receptors is a man under 40 in good health and CMV-seronegative. CDR3s include the opening cysteine and the closing phenylalanine or tryptophan. The order of the fields is J gene, clone size, D gene, V gene, CDR3 protein, CDR3 DNA. A D gene is named only where the DNA matches it firmly. Expanded clones are given a class, and other clones once, few, many or no size at all.

J: TRBJ1-2
size: .
D: .
V: TRBV9
CDR3: CASSAGAGLNGYTF
DNA: TGTGCCAGCAGCGCGGGCGCAGGGTTGAATGGCTACACCTTC

J: TRBJ2-1
size: few
D: .
V: TRBV19
CDR3: CASSIGSIEQFF
DNA: TGTGCCAGTAGTATTGGGAGTATTGAGCAGTTCTTC

J: TRBJ1-2
size: .
D: .
V: TRBV13
CDR3: CASSLGNSYGYTF
DNA: TGTGCCAGCAGCTTAGGAAACTCCTATGGCTACACCTTC

J: TRBJ2-1
size: .
D: TRBD2
V: TRBV11-2
CDR3: CASGPGGNWGGEQFF
DNA: TGTGCCAGCGGGCCAGGTGGTAACTGGGGAGGGGAGCAGTTCTTC

J: TRBJ2-3
size: .
D: TRBD2
V: TRBV2
CDR3: CASSGTSGDTQYF
DNA: TGTGCCAGCAGTGGGACTAGCGGAGATACGCAGTATTTT

J: TRBJ2-3
size: .
D: TRBD2
V: TRBV4-1
CDR3: CASSQAGGTTGDTQYF
DNA: TGCGCCAGCAGCCAAGCGGGAGGCACTACGGGAGATACGCAGTATTTT

J: TRBJ2-5
size: once
D: .
V: TRBV30
CDR3: CAWSTSRRRRQETQYF
DNA: TGTGCCTGGAGTACATCCCGGAGGAGGAGACAAGAGACCCAGTACTTC

J: TRBJ2-5
size: .
D: TRBD1
V: TRBV2
CDR3: CASPGQGRETQYF
DNA: TGTGCCAGCCCGGGACAGGGGAGGGAGACCCAGTACTTC

J: TRBJ2-3
size: .
D: .
V: TRBV5-6
CDR3: CASAGTSIRTDTQYF
DNA: TGTGCCAGCGCAGGGACATCAATAAGGACAGATACGCAGTATTTT

J: TRBJ1-6
size: few
D: .
V: TRBV5-1
CDR3: CASSLEQIQNSPLHF
DNA: TGCGCCAGCAGCTTGGAACAGATCCAGAATTCACCCCTCCACTTT

J: TRBJ2-3
size: .
D: TRBD2
V: TRBV11-1
CDR3: CASSHGLAGGTDTQYF
DNA: TGTGCCAGCAGCCATGGACTAGCGGGGGGCACAGATACGCAGTATTTT

J: TRBJ1-1
size: .
D: .
V: TRBV18
CDR3: CASSWETGANTEAFF
DNA: TGTGCCAGCTCATGGGAGACAGGAGCGAACACTGAAGCTTTCTTT

J: TRBJ2-3
size: .
D: TRBD2
V: TRBV7-9
CDR3: CASSLGLAGELQYF
DNA: TGTGCCAGCAGCTTAGGACTAGCGGGGGAATTGCAGTATTTT

J: TRBJ1-2
size: .
D: .
V: TRBV6-6
CDR3: CASSYSRVDTF
DNA: TGTGCCAGCAGTTACTCGAGAGTCGACACCTTC

J: TRBJ1-4
size: .
D: TRBD1
V: TRBV6-5
CDR3: CASGQGTHEKLFF
DNA: TGTGCCAGCGGACAGGGGACGCATGAAAAACTGTTTTTT

J: TRBJ1-1
size: .
D: TRBD1
V: TRBV27
CDR3: CASRVDRANTEAFF
DNA: TGTGCCAGCAGAGTAGACAGGGCGAACACTGAAGCTTTCTTT

J: TRBJ2-5
size: .
D: .
V: TRBV10-2
CDR3: CATREPSETQYF
DNA: TGCGCCACTAGGGAGCCAAGCGAGACCCAGTACTTC

J: TRBJ1-5
size: .
D: .
V: TRBV30
CDR3: CAWTRTVNQPQHF
DNA: TGTGCCTGGACTCGGACAGTCAATCAGCCCCAGCATTTT

J: TRBJ2-1
size: .
D: .
V: TRBV5-6
CDR3: CASSSPSGTYNEQFF
DNA: TGTGCCAGCAGCTCACCTTCCGGGACTTACAATGAGCAGTTCTTC

J: TRBJ2-1
size: .
D: TRBD2
V: TRBV2
CDR3: CASSELSGAHSYNEQFF
DNA: TGTGCCAGCAGTGAACTTAGCGGGGCCCACTCCTACAATGAGCAGTTCTTC